The sequence of this T cell receptor (beta chain) was determined in a study of blood T cell repertoires in COVID-19. Germline values: CDR1 SGHTA, CDR2 FQGNSA. After removal of 3 bases from V and 9 bases from J, the junction contained 8 bases not matched to a gene. CDR3 length equals 15 residues. TCRdb's copy holds only in-frame clones and misses some; the assay was immunoSEQ multiplex PCR. The sample shows roughly 72,000 clones, about four fifths of them seen only once. Sequencing was carried out using peripheral blood. This receptor was identified in a man between 65 and 85 years old who had recovered from COVID-19. J is TRBJ1-6 and V is TRBV7-2; the match to TRBD1 covers 7 bases. The CDR3 loop reads CASSFRHRGGSPLHF. The CDR3 bases are TGTGCCAGCAGCTTCCGCCACAGGGGAGGTTCACCCCTCCACTTT.